This T cell receptor (beta chain) was recovered during a study of blood T cell repertoires in COVID-19. About the research overall: The origin of the acute and convalescent COVID-19 samples was the United States, Italy and Spain. T cells, B-cell-depleted T cells, or PBMCs supplied cDNA or gDNA.

Methods used by the authors: Estimation of nucleated cell counts was performed using reference gene primer amplification. Clones were sequenced by immunoSEQ multiplex PCR, and TCRdb holds only the in-frame ones, with some missing. That table gives V, J and clone size, and the DNA gave D and trimming. The sample holds under 300,000 clones, less than 85% seen once. Comment on this clone: At the DNA level, this CDR3 is encoded by other sequences in the same sample as well.

This CDR3 has 15 amino acids. The V and J ends lost 0 bases and 4 bases respectively, with 8 bases between them. Germline CDR1 and CDR2: SGHDT and YYEEEE. The sequence derives from a woman of 80 years or more with active or convalescent COVID-19. The sequenced material came from peripheral blood. The gene calls are TRBV5-6 and TRBJ2-6; tentatively, D is TRBD1 (5 bases). In DNA, the CDR3 is TGTGCCAGCAGCTTGGGACAGTCCGGGGCCAACGTCCTGACTTTC. Translation: CASSLGQSGANVLTF.